The clone carrying this T cell receptor (beta chain) appeared many times. Its antigen is unknown. TCR beta CDR3 regions were amplified from RNA transcripts. In the first-round RT-PCR of the TCR CDR3, the HTBI primer set was used. TCRdb called the multiplex PCR reads again in MiXCR, with one record for every CDR3 protein. The sample contains under 650,000 distinct CDR3 sequences, roughly 17% of which appear only once. The CDR3 runs to 17 residues. J lost 4 bases, V lost 2 bases, and 11 bases had no gene match. Per germline, CDR1 LGHDT and CDR2 YNNKEL (reference sequence). This record belongs to a study of T cells in Graves' hyperthyroidism and ophthalmopathy. Points from the study as a whole: Most expanded thyroid clonotypes above 0.001 recurred in blood.

The rearrangement uses TRBV3-1 and TRBJ2-3, with TRBD1 identical over 8 bases. The receptor was derived from a young woman with Graves' hyperthyroidism. The sample was blood. In DNA, the CDR3 is TGTGCCAGCAGCCAACCTAGGACAGGGTTTAGGTCAGATACGCAGTATTTT. Translated, it gives CASSQPRTGFRSDTQYF.